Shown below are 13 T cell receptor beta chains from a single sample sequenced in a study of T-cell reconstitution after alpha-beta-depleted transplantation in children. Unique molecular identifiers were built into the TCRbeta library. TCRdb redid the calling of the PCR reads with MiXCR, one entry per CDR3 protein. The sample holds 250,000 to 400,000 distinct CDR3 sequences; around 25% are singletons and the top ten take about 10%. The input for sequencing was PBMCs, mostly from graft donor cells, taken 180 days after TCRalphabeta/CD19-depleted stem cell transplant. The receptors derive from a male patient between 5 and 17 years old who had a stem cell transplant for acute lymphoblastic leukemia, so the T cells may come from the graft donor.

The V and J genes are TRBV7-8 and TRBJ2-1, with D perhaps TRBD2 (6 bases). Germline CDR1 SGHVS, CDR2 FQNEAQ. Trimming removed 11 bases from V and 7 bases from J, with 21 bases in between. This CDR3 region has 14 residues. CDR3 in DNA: TGTGCCGGAGGGGCTGACTGGCCTTTTAATGAGCAGTTCTTC. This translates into CAGGADWPFNEQFF.

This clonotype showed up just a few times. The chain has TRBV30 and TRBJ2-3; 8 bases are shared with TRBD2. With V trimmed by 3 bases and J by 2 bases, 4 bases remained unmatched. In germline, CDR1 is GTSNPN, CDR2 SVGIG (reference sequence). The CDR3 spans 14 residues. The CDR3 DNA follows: TGTGCCTGGAGCGTAGCGGGGCCCACAGATACGCAGTATTTT. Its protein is CAWSVAGPTDTQYF.

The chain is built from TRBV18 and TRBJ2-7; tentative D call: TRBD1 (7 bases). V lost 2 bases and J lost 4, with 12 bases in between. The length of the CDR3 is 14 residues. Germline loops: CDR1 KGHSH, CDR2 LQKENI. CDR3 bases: TGTGCCAGCTCACCAAACCAGGGGGGTTACGAGCAGTACTTC. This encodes CASSPNQGGYEQYF. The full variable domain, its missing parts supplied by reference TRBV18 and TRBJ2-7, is NAGVMQNPRHLVRRRGQEARLRCSPMKGHSHVYWYRQLPEEGLKFMVYLQKENIIDESGMPKERFSAEFPKEGPSILRIQQVVRGDSAAYFCASSPNQGGYEQYFGPGTRLTVT.

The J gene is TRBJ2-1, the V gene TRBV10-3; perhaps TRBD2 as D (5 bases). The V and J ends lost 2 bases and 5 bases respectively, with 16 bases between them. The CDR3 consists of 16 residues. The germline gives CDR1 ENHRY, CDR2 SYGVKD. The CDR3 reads CAISEKTGKENNEQFF. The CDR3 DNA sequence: TGTGCCATCAGTGAGAAAACGGGGAAGGAAAACAATGAGCAGTTCTTC.

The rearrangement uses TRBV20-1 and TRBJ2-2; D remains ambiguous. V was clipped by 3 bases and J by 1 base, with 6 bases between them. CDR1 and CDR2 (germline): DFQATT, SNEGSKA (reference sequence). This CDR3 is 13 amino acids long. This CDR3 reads CSASNQNTGELFF. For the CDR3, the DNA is TGCAGTGCTAGTAACCAGAACACCGGGGAGCTGTTTTTT.

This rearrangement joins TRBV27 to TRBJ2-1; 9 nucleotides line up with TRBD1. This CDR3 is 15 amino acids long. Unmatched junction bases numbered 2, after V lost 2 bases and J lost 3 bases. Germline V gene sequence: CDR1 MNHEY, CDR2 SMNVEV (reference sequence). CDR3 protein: CASSLTGGIYNEQFF. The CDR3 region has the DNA TGTGCCAGCAGTTTAACAGGGGGCATCTACAATGAGCAGTTCTTC.

The CDR3 is CASSSGLAQYEQYF. The CDR3 DNA is TGTGCCAGCAGCTCCGGACTAGCGCAATACGAGCAGTACTTC. The chain employs TRBV7-2 and TRBJ2-7, with TRBD2 identical over 9 bases. The ends lost 4 bases at V and 4 bases at J; junction bases unmatched: 5. From germline, CDR1 is SGHTA and CDR2 FQGNSA. The CDR3 is 14 residues long.

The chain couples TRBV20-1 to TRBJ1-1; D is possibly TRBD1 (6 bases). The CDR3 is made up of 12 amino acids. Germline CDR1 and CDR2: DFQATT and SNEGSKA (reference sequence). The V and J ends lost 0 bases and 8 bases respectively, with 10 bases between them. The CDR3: CSARDMTGEAFF. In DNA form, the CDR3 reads TGCAGTGCTAGAGATATGACAGGAGAAGCTTTCTTT.

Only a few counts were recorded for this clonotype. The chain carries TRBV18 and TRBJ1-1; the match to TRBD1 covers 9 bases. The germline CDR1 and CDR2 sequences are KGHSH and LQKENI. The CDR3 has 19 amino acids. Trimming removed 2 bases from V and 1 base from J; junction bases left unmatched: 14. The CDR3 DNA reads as TGTGCCAGCTCACCAGCGGGCTACAGGGGGCGAGGAGCGAACACTGAAGCTTTCTTT. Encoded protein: CASSPAGYRGRGANTEAFF.

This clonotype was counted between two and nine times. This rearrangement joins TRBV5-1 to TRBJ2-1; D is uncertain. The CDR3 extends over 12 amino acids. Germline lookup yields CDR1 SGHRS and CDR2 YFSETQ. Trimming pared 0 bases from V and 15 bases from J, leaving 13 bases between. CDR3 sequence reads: CASSLAGLPTFF. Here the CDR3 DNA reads TGCGCCAGCAGCTTGGCGGGCCTTCCCACGTTCTTC. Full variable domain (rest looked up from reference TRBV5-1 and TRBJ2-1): KAGVTQTPRYLIKTRGQQVTLSCSPISGHRSVSWYQQTPGQGLQFLFEYFSETQRNKGNFPGRFSGRQFSNSRSEMNVSTLELGDSALYLCASSLAGLPTFFGPGTRLTVL.

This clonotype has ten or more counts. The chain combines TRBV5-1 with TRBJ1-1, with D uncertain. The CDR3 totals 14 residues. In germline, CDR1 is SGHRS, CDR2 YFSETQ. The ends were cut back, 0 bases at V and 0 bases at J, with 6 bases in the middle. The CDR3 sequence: CASSLGVLNTEAFF. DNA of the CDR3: TGCGCCAGCAGCTTGGGGGTCCTGAACACTGAAGCTTTCTTT.

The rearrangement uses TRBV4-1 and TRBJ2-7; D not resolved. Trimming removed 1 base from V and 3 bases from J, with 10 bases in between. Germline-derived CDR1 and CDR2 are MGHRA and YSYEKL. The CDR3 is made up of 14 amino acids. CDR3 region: CASSQVTDFYEQYF. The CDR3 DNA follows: TGCGCCAGCAGCCAAGTCACTGACTTCTACGAGCAGTACTTC.

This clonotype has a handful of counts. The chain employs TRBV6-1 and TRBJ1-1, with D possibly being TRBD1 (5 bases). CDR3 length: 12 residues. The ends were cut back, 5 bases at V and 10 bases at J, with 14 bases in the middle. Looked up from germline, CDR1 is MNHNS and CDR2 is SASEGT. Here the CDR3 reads CASSLRRDRAFF. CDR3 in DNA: TGTGCCAGCAGTTTAAGAAGGGACCGAGCTTTCTTT.